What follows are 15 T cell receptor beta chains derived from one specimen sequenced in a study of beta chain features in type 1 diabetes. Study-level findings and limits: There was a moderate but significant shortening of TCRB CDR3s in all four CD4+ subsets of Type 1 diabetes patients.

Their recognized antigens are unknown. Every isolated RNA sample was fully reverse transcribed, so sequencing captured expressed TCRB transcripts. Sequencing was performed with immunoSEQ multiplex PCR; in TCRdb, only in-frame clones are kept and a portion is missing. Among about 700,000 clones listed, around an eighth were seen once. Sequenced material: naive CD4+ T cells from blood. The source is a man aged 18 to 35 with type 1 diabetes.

This chain's CDR3 is CSVGRTSGAYNEQFF. CDR3 in DNA: TGCAGCGTTGGGCGAACTAGCGGCGCTTACAATGAGCAGTTCTTC. The chain recombines TRBV29-1 with TRBJ2-1, with 8 positions matching TRBD2. This CDR3 has 15 amino acids. CDR1 SQVTM and CDR2 ANQGSEA come from the germline V gene. Unmatched junction bases numbered 9, after V lost 4 bases and J lost 4 bases.

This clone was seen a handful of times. This chain's CDR3 is CASSLSTGKRYEQYF. For the CDR3, the DNA is TGTGCCAGCAGCTTAAGTACAGGGAAGAGGTACGAGCAGTACTTC. The genes are TRBV7-2 and TRBJ2-7; TRBD1 is a possible D gene (6 bases). Per germline, CDR1 SGHTA and CDR2 FQGNSA. Trimming took 2 bases from V and 4 from J, leaving 15 bases between them. The CDR3 runs to 15 residues.

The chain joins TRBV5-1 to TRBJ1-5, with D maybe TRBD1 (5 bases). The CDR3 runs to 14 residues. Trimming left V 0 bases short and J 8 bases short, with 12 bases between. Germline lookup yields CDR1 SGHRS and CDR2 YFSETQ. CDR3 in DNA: TGCGCCAGCAGCTTGGTAGCAGGGCAGGAGCCCCAGCATTTT. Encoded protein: CASSLVAGQEPQHF. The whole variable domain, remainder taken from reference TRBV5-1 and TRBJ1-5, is KAGVTQTPRYLIKTRGQQVTLSCSPISGHRSVSWYQQTPGQGLQFLFEYFSETQRNKGNFPGRFSGRQFSNSRSEMNVSTLELGDSALYLCASSLVAGQEPQHFGDGTRLSIL.

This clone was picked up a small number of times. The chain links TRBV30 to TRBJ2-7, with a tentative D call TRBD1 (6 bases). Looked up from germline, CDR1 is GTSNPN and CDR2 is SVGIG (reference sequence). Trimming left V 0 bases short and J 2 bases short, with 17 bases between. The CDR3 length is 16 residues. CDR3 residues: CAWSVTHRANPYEQYF. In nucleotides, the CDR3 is TGTGCCTGGAGTGTAACCCACAGGGCAAATCCCTACGAGCAGTACTTC.

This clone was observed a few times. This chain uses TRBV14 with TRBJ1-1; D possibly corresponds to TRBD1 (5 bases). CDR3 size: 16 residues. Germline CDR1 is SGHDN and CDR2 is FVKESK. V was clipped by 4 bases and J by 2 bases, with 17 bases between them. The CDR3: CASSRSPGLKNTEAFF. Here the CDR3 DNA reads TGTGCCAGCAGCCGCTCACCGGGACTGAAAAACACTGAAGCTTTCTTT.

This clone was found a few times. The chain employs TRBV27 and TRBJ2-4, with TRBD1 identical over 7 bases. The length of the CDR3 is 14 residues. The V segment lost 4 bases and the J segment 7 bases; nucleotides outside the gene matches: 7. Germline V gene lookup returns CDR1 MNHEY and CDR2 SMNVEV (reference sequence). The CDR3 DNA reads TGTGCCAGCAGTTCGATGACAGGGTTTAACATTCAGTACTTC. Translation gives CASSSMTGFNIQYF.

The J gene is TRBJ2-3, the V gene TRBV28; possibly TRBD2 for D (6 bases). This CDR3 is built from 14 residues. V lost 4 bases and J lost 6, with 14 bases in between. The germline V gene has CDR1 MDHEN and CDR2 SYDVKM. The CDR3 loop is CASSWRRLGDTQYF. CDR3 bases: TGTGCCAGCAGTTGGAGGAGACTAGGGGATACGCAGTATTTT.

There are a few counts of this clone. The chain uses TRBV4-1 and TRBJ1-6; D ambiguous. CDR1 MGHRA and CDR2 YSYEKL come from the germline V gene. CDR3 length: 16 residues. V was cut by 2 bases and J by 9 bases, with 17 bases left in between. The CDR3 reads CASSQTGRVWSSPLHF. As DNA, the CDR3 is TGCGCCAGCAGCCAAACCGGACGGGTCTGGAGTTCACCCCTCCACTTT.

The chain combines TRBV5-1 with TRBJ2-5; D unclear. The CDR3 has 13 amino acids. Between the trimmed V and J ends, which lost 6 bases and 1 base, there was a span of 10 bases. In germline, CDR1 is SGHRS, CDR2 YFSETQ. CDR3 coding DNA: TGCGCCAGCACTGTGGTCTCCCAAGAGACCCAGTACTTC. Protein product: CASTVVSQETQYF.

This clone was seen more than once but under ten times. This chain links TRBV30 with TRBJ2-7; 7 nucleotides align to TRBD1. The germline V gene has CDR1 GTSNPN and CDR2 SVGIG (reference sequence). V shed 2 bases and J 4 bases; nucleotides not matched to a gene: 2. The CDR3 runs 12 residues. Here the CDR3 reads CAWSPRGYEQYF. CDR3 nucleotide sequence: TGTGCCTGGAGTCCCAGGGGGTACGAGCAGTACTTC.

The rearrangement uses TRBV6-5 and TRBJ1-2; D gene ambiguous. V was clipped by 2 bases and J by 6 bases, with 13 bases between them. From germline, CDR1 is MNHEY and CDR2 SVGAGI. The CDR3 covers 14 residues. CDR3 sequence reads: CASSYAGRANGYTF. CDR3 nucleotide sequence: TGTGCCAGCAGTTACGCTGGACGGGCGAATGGCTACACCTTC.

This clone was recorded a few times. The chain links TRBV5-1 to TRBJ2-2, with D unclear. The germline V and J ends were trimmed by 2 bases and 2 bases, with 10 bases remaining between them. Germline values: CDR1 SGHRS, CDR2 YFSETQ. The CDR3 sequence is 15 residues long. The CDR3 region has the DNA TGCGCCAGCAGCTTCAGTTCCGGAAACACCGGGGAGCTGTTTTTT. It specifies CASSFSSGNTGELFF.

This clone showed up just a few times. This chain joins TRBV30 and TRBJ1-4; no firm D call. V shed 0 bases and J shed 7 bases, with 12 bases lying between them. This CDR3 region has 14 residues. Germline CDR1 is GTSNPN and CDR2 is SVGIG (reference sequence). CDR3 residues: CAWSVRGRGEKLFF. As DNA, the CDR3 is TGTGCCTGGAGTGTTCGTGGAAGAGGTGAAAAACTGTTTTTT.

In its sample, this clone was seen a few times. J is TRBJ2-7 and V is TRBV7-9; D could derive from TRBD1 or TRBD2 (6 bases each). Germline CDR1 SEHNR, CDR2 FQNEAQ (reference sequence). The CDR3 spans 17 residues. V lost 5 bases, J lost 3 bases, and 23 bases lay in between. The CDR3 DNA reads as TGTGCCAGCAGCGTTGATAAGGGGGGACTCCTATACTACGAGCAGTACTTC. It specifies CASSVDKGGLLYYEQYF.

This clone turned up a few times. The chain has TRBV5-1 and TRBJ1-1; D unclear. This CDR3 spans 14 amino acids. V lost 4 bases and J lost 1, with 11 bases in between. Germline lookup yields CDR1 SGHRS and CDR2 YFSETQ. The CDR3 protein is CASSAAPQNTEAFF. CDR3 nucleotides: TGCGCCAGCAGCGCGGCACCCCAGAACACTGAAGCTTTCTTT.